This T cell receptor (beta chain) was obtained from a study of lymphopenia after photon versus proton radiotherapy. V dropped 7 bases and J dropped 3 bases, with 19 bases sitting between them. The CDR3 runs 16 residues. The germline gives CDR1 SGHAT, CDR2 FQNNGV. The repertoire was sequenced with immunoSEQ multiplex PCR; TCRdb's copy has only in-frame clones and lacks some. The sample includes about 64,000 clones, roughly 87% of them seen just once. The TCR was taken from an elderly man with esophageal cancer. V and J are TRBV11-2 and TRBJ2-1; the D is unclear. This specimen consisted of peripheral blood, obtained from a patient treated with proton-based radiotherapy. The CDR3 protein is CASTKVGETLYNEQFF. In nucleotides, the CDR3 is TGTGCCAGCACCAAGGTCGGTGAGACCCTCTACAATGAGCAGTTCTTC.